This T cell receptor beta chain appears in the sequencing data of a study of TIL therapy for anti-PD-1-resistant metastatic lung cancer. As for the study in general: Patients had a median age of nearly 55 years (range roughly 35-85). Findings and caveats of the study: TIL cultures after expansion showed higher clonality and lower diversity than baseline tumor (median roughly 6% vs 31%). Many TIL product clones were absent from baseline tumor, suggesting clonal contraction.

The immunoSEQ assay was v3. TCRdb keeps only in-frame clones here, not all; method: immunoSEQ multiplex PCR. In the table there are about 50,000 clones, less than 75% of which are singletons. Noted time point: pre-treatment sample, taken before nivolumab and TIL therapy. Pleural nodules or supraclavicular lymph nodes made up most of the excised metastases sampled. Progressing patients received lymphodepletion, expanded TIL infusion and IL-2. Turning to this clone: As yet, its antigen is unknown.

The TCR was taken from a person aged 30 to 80 with non-small cell lung cancer. Sequencing was performed on tumor tissue, taken at baseline.

CDR3 DNA: TGTGCCAGTAGTAAGGGACTGGGGAACTACAATGAGCAGTTCTTC. Amino acid sequence: CASSKGLGNYNEQFF. The chain has TRBV19 and TRBJ2-1; weak D call: TRBD2 (6 bases). V dropped 4 bases and J dropped 3 bases, with 13 bases sitting between them. Germline CDR1 is LNHDA and CDR2 is SQIVND (reference sequence). The CDR3 loop spans 15 amino acids.